Listed below are T cell receptor beta chains from one sample, sequenced in a study of cytomegalovirus exposure and HLA in healthy donors. Generated by immunoSEQ multiplex PCR, the TCRdb table keeps only in-frame clones and is missing some. The table shows fewer than 200,000 clones, with roughly four fifths occurring only once. Sequencing input: PBMCs. These receptors were collected from a man aged 35 to 55 in good health and CMV-seropositive. The CDR3 runs from the conserved cysteine through the conserved F or W. The order of the fields is clone size, D gene, J gene, V gene, CDR3 protein, CDR3 DNA. A D gene is named only where the DNA matches it firmly. A row's size may be missing; if present it is once, few, many or a size class.

NA	TRBD1	TRBJ1-2	TRBV7-9	CASSPSSDRGGYGYTF	TGTGCCAGCAGCCCCTCATCGGACAGGGGAGGCTATGGCTACACCTTC
NA	TRBD1	TRBJ2-2	TRBV5-6	CASSLAGTGSAGELFF	TGTGCCAGCAGCTTGGCGGGGACAGGTTCCGCCGGGGAGCTGTTTTTT
NA	TRBD2	TRBJ2-2	TRBV5-5	CASSLGLAGGPLGNTGELFF	TGTGCCAGCAGCCTCGGACTAGCGGGGGGGCCTTTAGGAAACACCGGGGAGCTGTTTTTT
NA	NA	TRBJ2-7	TRBV12-5	CASGLAQGAYEQYF	TGTGCTAGTGGTTTGGCACAGGGAGCCTACGAGCAGTACTTC
once	TRBD1	TRBJ1-3	TRBV10-2	CASSDLQGVGTGNTIYF	TGCGCCAGCAGTGACTTACAGGGGGTTGGCACTGGAAACACCATATATTTT
NA	TRBD1	TRBJ2-7	TRBV12-5	CASGFGTGGPEQYF	TGTGCTAGTGGTTTTGGGACAGGGGGCCCCGAGCAGTACTTC
once	TRBD1	TRBJ2-7	TRBV6-5	CASSRSDRGPYEQYF	TGTGCCAGCAGCCGATCGGACAGGGGGCCCTACGAGCAGTACTTC
NA	TRBD2	TRBJ2-2	TRBV6-5	CASSYQLAGATGELFF	TGTGCCAGCAGTTACCAACTAGCGGGTGCCACCGGGGAGCTGTTTTTT
NA	TRBD1	TRBJ2-2	TRBV5-1	CASSLGQGVTGELFF	TGCGCCAGCAGCCTGGGACAGGGTGTCACCGGGGAGCTGTTTTTT
NA	TRBD2	TRBJ2-1	TRBV28	CASRMASGDSYNEQFF	TGTGCCAGCAGAATGGCTAGCGGAGACTCCTACAATGAGCAGTTCTTC
NA	NA	TRBJ1-3	TRBV19	CASKGGLYGNTIYF	TGTGCCAGTAAAGGAGGGTTGTATGGAAACACCATATATTTT
NA	NA	TRBJ2-2	TRBV2	CASTLRDSTGELFF	TGTGCCAGCACCTTACGGGACTCCACCGGGGAGCTGTTTTTT
NA	NA	TRBJ2-1	TRBV28	CASTKDYEQFF	TGTGCCAGCACTAAGGACTATGAGCAGTTCTTC
NA	NA	TRBJ2-2	TRBV25-1	CARRAGATNAGELFF	TGTGCCAGAAGGGCAGGGGCAACGAACGCCGGGGAGCTGTTTTTT
NA	NA	TRBJ2-3	TRBV2	CASSTGLGTDTQYF	TGTGCCAGCAGTACAGGGTTAGGAACAGATACGCAGTATTTT
NA	TRBD2	TRBJ2-1	TRBV5-4	CASSLRTSGNHNEQFF	TGTGCCAGCAGCTTGAGGACTAGCGGGAACCACAATGAGCAGTTCTTC
NA	NA	TRBJ2-3	TRBV7-2	CASSLAGWGPPDNTQYF	TGTGCCAGCAGCTTAGCGGGGTGGGGGCCCCCCGACAATACGCAGTATTTT
once	TRBD2	TRBJ2-2	TRBV4-3	CASSQTLLAGGGTGELFF	TGCGCCAGCAGCCAAACCCTTCTAGCGGGAGGTGGGACCGGGGAGCTGTTTTTT
NA	NA	TRBJ2-1	TRBV7-2	CASSLVAGNEQFF	TGTGCCAGCAGCTTAGTCGCCGGCAATGAGCAGTTCTTC
NA	TRBD1	TRBJ2-5	TRBV10-1	CASSAGQGMGETQYF	TGCGCCAGCAGTGCGGGACAGGGCATGGGAGAGACCCAGTACTTC
NA	NA	TRBJ1-2	TRBV19	CASSTWTRGGYTF	TGTGCCAGTAGCACCTGGACAAGGGGGGGCTACACCTTC
NA	NA	TRBJ2-1	TRBV9	CASSESRILGAYNEQFF	TGTGCCAGCAGCGAAAGCAGGATACTCGGGGCCTACAATGAGCAGTTCTTC